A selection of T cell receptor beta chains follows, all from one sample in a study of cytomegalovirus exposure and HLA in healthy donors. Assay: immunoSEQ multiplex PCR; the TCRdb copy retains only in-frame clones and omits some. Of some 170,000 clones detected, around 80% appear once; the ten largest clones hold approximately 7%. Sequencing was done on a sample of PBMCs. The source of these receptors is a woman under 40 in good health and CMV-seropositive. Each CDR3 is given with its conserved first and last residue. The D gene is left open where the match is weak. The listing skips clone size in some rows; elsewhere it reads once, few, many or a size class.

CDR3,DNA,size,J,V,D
CAISELPSLPGQGAETQYF,TGTGCCATCAGTGAGTTACCCAGCCTCCCGGGACAGGGGGCAGAGACCCAGTACTTC,.,TRBJ2-5,TRBV10-3,TRBD1
CSARRDSEAFF,TGCAGTGCTAGACGAGACAGTGAAGCTTTCTTT,.,TRBJ1-1,TRBV20-1,.
CASSQDINSPLHF,TGTGCCAGCAGCCAGGACATTAATTCACCCCTCCACTTT,few,TRBJ1-6,TRBV2,.
CASSSVPGDGETQYF,TGTGCCAGCAGCTCAGTTCCGGGGGACGGAGAGACCCAGTACTTC,.,TRBJ2-5,TRBV25-1,.
CASSLLTGASGNTIYF,TGTGCCAGCAGCTTGCTCACAGGGGCCTCTGGAAACACCATATATTTT,.,TRBJ1-3,TRBV5-5,TRBD1
CASRSTPEGGTEAFF,TGTGCCAGCAGAAGCACGCCTGAGGGAGGGACTGAAGCTTTCTTT,few,TRBJ1-1,TRBV6-5,.
CASSLQGYSNQPQHF,TGTGCCAGCAGCTTACAGGGCTATAGCAATCAGCCTCAGCATTTT,.,TRBJ1-5,TRBV5-8,.
CASSFRRGFSNQPQHF,TGTGCCAGCAGTTTCCGTCGGGGATTTAGCAATCAGCCCCAGCATTTT,.,TRBJ1-5,TRBV28,.
CASSAGTGYYEQYF,TGCGCCAGCAGCGCCGGGACAGGGTACTACGAGCAGTACTTC,.,TRBJ2-7,TRBV5-1,TRBD1
CASGNRDRGYGYTF,TGTGCCAGTGGAAACAGGGATAGGGGCTATGGCTACACCTTC,once,TRBJ1-2,TRBV2,.
CASSSGQVYGYTF,TGTGCCAGCAGCAGCGGACAGGTCTATGGCTACACCTTC,.,TRBJ1-2,TRBV5-4,TRBD1
CASSYSDINQPQHF,TGTGCCAGCAGTTACTCGGACATCAATCAGCCCCAGCATTTT,once,TRBJ1-5,TRBV6-6,.
CASSQETGQGIEKLFF,TGCGCCAGCAGCCAAGAGACGGGACAGGGCATTGAAAAACTGTTTTTT,.,TRBJ1-4,TRBV4-3,TRBD1
CASSVEETGAFF,TGTGCCAGCAGTGTGGAGGAGACGGGAGCTTTCTTT,.,TRBJ1-1,TRBV2,.
CASSSPGLAGGASYEQYF,TGTGCCAGCAGCTCCCCGGGACTAGCGGGGGGGGCGTCCTACGAGCAGTACTTC,.,TRBJ2-7,TRBV5-4,TRBD2
CAWSATGETEAFF,TGTGCCTGGAGTGCGACAGGGGAAACTGAAGCTTTCTTT,.,TRBJ1-1,TRBV30,TRBD1
CASTRWEGGDGTEAFF,TGTGCCAGCACCCGGTGGGAGGGGGGTGATGGCACTGAAGCTTTCTTT,.,TRBJ1-1,TRBV7-9,.
CASSASLGTGELFF,TGTGCCAGCAGTGCCTCACTCGGCACCGGGGAGCTGTTTTTT,few,TRBJ2-2,TRBV6-1,.
CASSSRREVRTTEAFF,TGTGCCAGCAGCTCCCGCAGGGAGGTAAGGACCACTGAAGCTTTCTTT,.,TRBJ1-1,TRBV7-9,.
CSSSFRTGQGTQPQHF,TGTTCCAGCAGCTTCCGGACGGGACAGGGGACTCAGCCCCAGCATTTT,few,TRBJ1-5,TRBV7-9,TRBD1
CASSPFPGQDTDTQYF,TGTGCCAGCTCACCTTTTCCGGGACAGGACACAGATACGCAGTATTTT,.,TRBJ2-3,TRBV18,TRBD1
CASSQSSGETKSQETQYF,TGCGCCAGCAGTCAATCTAGCGGGGAGACGAAATCTCAAGAGACCCAGTACTTC,.,TRBJ2-5,TRBV23-1,TRBD2
CASSFYRSINYGYTF,TGTGCCAGCAGCTTCTACAGGAGTATTAACTATGGCTACACCTTC,.,TRBJ1-2,TRBV7-2,.
CATIGTSGDNEQFF,TGTGCCACCATTGGGACTAGCGGGGACAATGAGCAGTTCTTC,.,TRBJ2-1,TRBV6-5,TRBD2
CASSAFLAGGADTQYF,TGTGCCAGCAGCGCCTTTCTAGCGGGGGGTGCAGATACGCAGTATTTT,few,TRBJ2-3,TRBV9,TRBD2
CASSEARGSPLHF,TGTGCCAGCAGTGAAGCTAGGGGTTCACCCCTCCACTTT,.,TRBJ1-6,TRBV6-1,.
CASSLQGPGNTIYF,TGTGCCAGCAGCTTACAGGGGCCAGGAAACACCATATATTTT,once,TRBJ1-3,TRBV27,TRBD1
CASSPWGGHTEAFF,TGTGCCAGCAGCCCGTGGGGGGGGCACACTGAAGCTTTCTTT,.,TRBJ1-1,TRBV9,.
CASSSTAGNTEAFF,TGTGCCAGCAGCTCCACGGCAGGGAACACTGAAGCTTTCTTT,.,TRBJ1-1,TRBV2,.
CSVPLQGAADTQYF,TGCAGCGTCCCTTTACAAGGGGCCGCAGATACGCAGTATTTT,.,TRBJ2-3,TRBV29-1,.
CASSPRVFNTEAFF,TGTGCCAGCAGCCCCAGGGTCTTCAACACTGAAGCTTTCTTT,.,TRBJ1-1,TRBV13,.
CASSPGQINNEQFF,TGTGCCAGCTCACCAGGACAGATTAACAATGAGCAGTTCTTC,.,TRBJ2-1,TRBV18,.
CASSLARDQPQHF,TGTGCCAGCAGCTTGGCCAGGGATCAGCCCCAGCATTTT,.,TRBJ1-5,TRBV5-6,.
CATSRTRTGVTDTQYF,TGTGCCACCAGCAGAACCCGGACAGGGGTAACAGATACGCAGTATTTT,.,TRBJ2-3,TRBV15,TRBD1
CSATTGGLSYEQYF,TGCAGCGCTACTACAGGGGGCTTGTCCTACGAGCAGTACTTC,once,TRBJ2-7,TRBV29-1,TRBD1
CASSYRSSATNEKLFF,TGTGCCAGCAGTTACCGATCCAGTGCAACTAATGAAAAACTGTTTTTT,.,TRBJ1-4,TRBV25-1,.
CASGRWDRGVNEQFF,TGTGCTAGTGGTCGGTGGGACAGGGGAGTTAATGAGCAGTTCTTC,.,TRBJ2-1,TRBV12-5,TRBD1
CASSYWTVNNEQFF,TGTGCCAGCAGTTACTGGACAGTTAACAATGAGCAGTTCTTC,.,TRBJ2-1,TRBV6-6,.
CATSREGANYGYTF,TGTGCCACCAGCAGAGAGGGAGCTAACTATGGCTACACCTTC,.,TRBJ1-2,TRBV15,.
CATSRGGSGANVLTF,TGTGCCACCAGCAGAGGAGGCTCTGGGGCCAACGTCCTGACTTTC,.,TRBJ2-6,TRBV15,.
CASSSQGDTEAFF,TGTGCCAGCAGTTCCCAGGGGGACACTGAAGCTTTCTTT,once,TRBJ1-1,TRBV9,TRBD1
CASSLIAVSHNEQFF,TGTGCCAGCAGCTTAATTGCGGTTAGCCACAATGAGCAGTTCTTC,.,TRBJ2-1,TRBV7-3,.
CASSPSSGPYEQYF,TGTGCCAGCTCACCTTCTAGCGGACCCTACGAGCAGTACTTC,.,TRBJ2-7,TRBV18,TRBD2
CASSAQGLDYGYTF,TGTGCCAGCAGCGCCCAGGGTCTGGACTATGGCTACACCTTC,.,TRBJ1-2,TRBV5-4,.
CASSLRRGDGLTGELFF,TGCGCCAGCAGCTTGAGGCGCGGGGACGGACTCACCGGGGAGCTGTTTTTT,.,TRBJ2-2,TRBV5-1,.
CASSTTSFGTDTQYF,TGTGCCAGCAGCACGACTAGCTTCGGCACAGATACGCAGTATTTT,.,TRBJ2-3,TRBV7-2,TRBD2
CASSVSKTERVYEQYF,TGTGCCAGCAGCGTCTCAAAGACAGAACGTGTCTACGAGCAGTACTTC,.,TRBJ2-7,TRBV9,.
CASSIADRTVYGYTF,TGTGCCAGTAGTATCGCGGACAGGACGGTCTATGGCTACACCTTC,.,TRBJ1-2,TRBV19,TRBD1
CASSEALNRQVNSPLHF,TGTGCCAGCAGTGAAGCGCTGAATCGACAGGTTAATTCACCCCTCCACTTT,once,TRBJ1-6,TRBV2,.
CASSPYSGTASYEQYF,TGTGCCAGCTCACCATACTCCGGGACAGCCTCCTACGAGCAGTACTTC,once,TRBJ2-7,TRBV18,TRBD1
CASSLGGPGGLPYNEQFF,TGCGCCAGCAGCTTGGGAGGGCCAGGAGGTCTTCCCTACAATGAGCAGTTCTTC,.,TRBJ2-1,TRBV5-1,.
CASSPGLAGPETFYNEQFF,TGTGCCAGCAGCCCGGGACTAGCGGGCCCTGAAACCTTCTACAATGAGCAGTTCTTC,.,TRBJ2-1,TRBV7-9,TRBD2
CSVEEQGSYGYTF,TGCAGCGTTGAGGAACAGGGCTCTTATGGCTACACCTTC,.,TRBJ1-2,TRBV29-1,.
CASSPPGQSGANVLTF,TGTGCCAGCAGCCCCCCGGGACAGTCTGGGGCCAACGTCCTGACTTTC,once,TRBJ2-6,TRBV7-6,TRBD1
CASSSGAYNEQFF,TGTGCCAGCAGCTCGGGGGCCTACAATGAGCAGTTCTTC,few,TRBJ2-1,TRBV11-3,.
CASSRNRAETQYF,TGTGCCAGTAGCCGCAACAGGGCAGAGACCCAGTACTTC,few,TRBJ2-5,TRBV19,.
CASSDRGLPGYTF,TGCGCCAGCAGCGACAGGGGGCTACCTGGCTACACCTTC,.,TRBJ1-2,TRBV23-1,TRBD1